The rows below give T cell receptor beta chains drawn from one sample of a study of T-cell reconstitution after alpha-beta-depleted transplantation in children. A single record per CDR3 protein comes from TCRdb applying MiXCR to the PCR reads. This table has 350,000 to 400,000 distinct CDR3 sequences, 13% appearing once. The starting material was PBMCs, obtained from the stem cell graft. These receptors were obtained from a human donor who donated a stem cell graft to a child with Fanconi anemia. Each CDR3 is given with its conserved first and last residue. The order of the fields is D gene, J gene, CDR3 length, V gene, clone size, CDR3 protein, CDR3 DNA. D genes are given only for firm matches. Clone size appears in some rows only: once, few, many, or a class for an expanded clone.

d_call: -
j_call: TRBJ2-5
cdr3_length: 12
v_call: TRBV20-1
clone_size: many
cdr3_aa: CSVHERWETQYF
cdr3_nt: TGCAGTGTACACGAAAGGTGGGAGACCCAGTACTTC

d_call: TRBD1
j_call: TRBJ2-3
cdr3_length: 13
v_call: TRBV6-2/TRBV6-3
clone_size: -
cdr3_aa: CASSAAGTATQYF
cdr3_nt: TGTGCCAGCAGTGCCGCCGGGACAGCTACGCAGTATTTT

d_call: -
j_call: TRBJ2-2
cdr3_length: 15
v_call: TRBV5-1
clone_size: -
cdr3_aa: CASSLEVALTGELFF
cdr3_nt: TGCGCCAGCAGCTTGGAGGTAGCTCTCACCGGGGAGCTGTTTTTT

d_call: -
j_call: TRBJ2-1
cdr3_length: 18
v_call: TRBV6-2/TRBV6-3
clone_size: many
cdr3_aa: CASSYSPGRGLLYNEQFF
cdr3_nt: TGTGCCAGCAGTTACTCCCCTGGTCGGGGGCTCCTCTACAATGAGCAGTTCTTC

d_call: -
j_call: TRBJ1-1
cdr3_length: 12
v_call: TRBV7-2
clone_size: many
cdr3_aa: CASRPHETEAFF
cdr3_nt: TGTGCCAGCAGGCCTCACGAAACTGAAGCTTTCTTT

d_call: TRBD2
j_call: TRBJ2-5
cdr3_length: 15
v_call: TRBV5-1
clone_size: -
cdr3_aa: CASSPGGALIETQYF
cdr3_nt: TGCGCCAGCAGCCCCGGGGGGGCGTTAATTGAGACCCAGTACTTC

d_call: -
j_call: TRBJ2-1
cdr3_length: 16
v_call: TRBV7-2
clone_size: -
cdr3_aa: CASSLGWDDARNEQFF
cdr3_nt: TGTGCCAGCAGCTTAGGTTGGGACGACGCCCGAAATGAGCAGTTCTTC

d_call: -
j_call: TRBJ2-1
cdr3_length: 12
v_call: TRBV11-3
clone_size: few
cdr3_aa: CASSLVDHEQFF
cdr3_nt: TGTGCCAGCAGCTTAGTAGACCATGAGCAGTTCTTC

d_call: -
j_call: TRBJ2-5
cdr3_length: 14
v_call: TRBV2
clone_size: -
cdr3_aa: CASSIVTGRETQYF
cdr3_nt: TGTGCCAGCAGTATTGTTACAGGGCGCGAGACCCAGTACTTC

d_call: -
j_call: TRBJ2-2
cdr3_length: 15
v_call: TRBV7-2
clone_size: few
cdr3_aa: CASSFKAGNTGELFF
cdr3_nt: TGTGCCAGCAGCTTCAAGGCAGGAAACACCGGGGAGCTGTTTTTT

d_call: -
j_call: TRBJ1-1
cdr3_length: 17
v_call: TRBV12-3/TRBV12-4
clone_size: many
cdr3_aa: CASSLATTGPSRTEAFF
cdr3_nt: TGTGCCAGCAGTTTAGCGACTACGGGGCCGTCGAGGACTGAAGCTTTCTTT

d_call: -
j_call: TRBJ2-7
cdr3_length: 16
v_call: TRBV7-6
clone_size: -
cdr3_aa: CASSLGSRGAVNEQYF
cdr3_nt: TGTGCCAGCAGCTTAGGCTCGAGGGGGGCGGTGAACGAGCAGTACTTC

d_call: -
j_call: TRBJ2-7
cdr3_length: 12
v_call: TRBV12-3/TRBV12-4
clone_size: many
cdr3_aa: CASSLVGNEQYF
cdr3_nt: TGTGCCAGCAGTTTAGTAGGGAACGAGCAGTACTTC

d_call: -
j_call: TRBJ1-1
cdr3_length: 13
v_call: TRBV20-1
clone_size: -
cdr3_aa: CSATGTLNTEAFF
cdr3_nt: TGCAGTGCTACGGGCACGCTGAACACTGAAGCTTTCTTT

d_call: TRBD1
j_call: TRBJ1-2
cdr3_length: 18
v_call: TRBV12-3/TRBV12-4
clone_size: few
cdr3_aa: CASTSYPGQGTSNYGYTF
cdr3_nt: TGTGCCAGCACCTCATATCCGGGACAGGGTACTTCTAACTATGGCTACACCTTC

d_call: TRBD1
j_call: TRBJ1-4
cdr3_length: 14
v_call: TRBV2
clone_size: few
cdr3_aa: CASSVSGGDEKLFF
cdr3_nt: TGTGCCAGCAGTGTGTCAGGGGGCGATGAAAAACTGTTTTTT

d_call: -
j_call: TRBJ2-6
cdr3_length: 15
v_call: TRBV7-8
clone_size: few
cdr3_aa: CASSKRGAGANVLTF
cdr3_nt: TGTGCCAGCAGCAAACGCGGGGCTGGGGCCAACGTCCTGACTTTC

d_call: -
j_call: TRBJ2-2
cdr3_length: 16
v_call: TRBV9
clone_size: -
cdr3_aa: CASSALDRANTGELFF
cdr3_nt: TGTGCCAGCAGCGCCCTAGACAGAGCGAACACCGGGGAGCTGTTTTTT

d_call: -
j_call: TRBJ2-3
cdr3_length: 12
v_call: TRBV7-3
clone_size: many
cdr3_aa: CASSLSPDTQYF
cdr3_nt: TGTGCCAGCAGCCTCTCACCAGATACGCAGTATTTT

d_call: TRBD2
j_call: TRBJ2-1
cdr3_length: 15
v_call: TRBV3-1
clone_size: many
cdr3_aa: CASSIQGSGGGEQFF
cdr3_nt: TGTGCCAGCAGCATTCAAGGTAGCGGGGGAGGTGAGCAGTTCTTC

d_call: -
j_call: TRBJ1-2
cdr3_length: 15
v_call: TRBV20-1
clone_size: few
cdr3_aa: CSAEGLGGWGSGYTF
cdr3_nt: TGCAGTGCTGAGGGGTTAGGAGGGTGGGGAAGTGGCTACACCTTC

d_call: -
j_call: TRBJ1-3
cdr3_length: 15
v_call: TRBV20-1
clone_size: -
cdr3_aa: CSARPRTDSGNTIYF
cdr3_nt: TGCAGTGCTAGACCCCGGACAGACTCTGGAAACACCATATATTTT

d_call: -
j_call: TRBJ2-2
cdr3_length: 15
v_call: TRBV4-3
clone_size: -
cdr3_aa: CASSQRTRNTGELFF
cdr3_nt: TGCGCCAGCAGCCAACGTACTAGGAACACCGGGGAGCTGTTTTTT

d_call: TRBD1
j_call: TRBJ2-1
cdr3_length: 17
v_call: TRBV3-1
clone_size: -
cdr3_aa: CASSRPSGTGSYNEQFF
cdr3_nt: TGTGCCAGCAGCCGACCATCCGGGACAGGATCATACAATGAGCAGTTCTTC

d_call: -
j_call: TRBJ2-1
cdr3_length: 15
v_call: TRBV7-9
clone_size: many
cdr3_aa: CASSLWRSINNEQFF
cdr3_nt: TGTGCCAGCAGCTTATGGCGCAGCATTAACAATGAGCAGTTCTTC

d_call: -
j_call: TRBJ1-5
cdr3_length: 13
v_call: TRBV7-6
clone_size: -
cdr3_aa: CASSRTINQPQHF
cdr3_nt: TGTGCCAGCAGCCGCACTATCAATCAGCCCCAGCATTTT

d_call: -
j_call: TRBJ1-1
cdr3_length: 13
v_call: TRBV28
clone_size: few
cdr3_aa: CASSFGGVTEAFF
cdr3_nt: TGTGCCAGCAGTTTCGGGGGAGTCACTGAAGCTTTCTTT

d_call: -
j_call: TRBJ1-5
cdr3_length: 15
v_call: TRBV12-3/TRBV12-4
clone_size: -
cdr3_aa: CASSLGGVTTQPQHF
cdr3_nt: TGTGCCAGCAGTTTAGGTGGGGTGACTACTCAGCCCCAGCATTTT

d_call: TRBD1
j_call: TRBJ2-1
cdr3_length: 14
v_call: TRBV30
clone_size: few
cdr3_aa: CAWTTRDRANEQFF
cdr3_nt: TGTGCCTGGACCACCCGGGACAGGGCCAATGAGCAGTTCTTC

d_call: TRBD2
j_call: TRBJ2-5
cdr3_length: 16
v_call: TRBV5-4
clone_size: once
cdr3_aa: CASSLMAGGPQETQYF
cdr3_nt: TGTGCCAGCAGCTTGATGGCGGGGGGCCCTCAAGAGACCCAGTACTTC

d_call: TRBD1
j_call: TRBJ1-2
cdr3_length: 15
v_call: TRBV7-9
clone_size: few
cdr3_aa: CASTPTDRGLYGYTF
cdr3_nt: TGTGCCAGCACTCCGACCGACAGGGGGCTTTATGGCTACACCTTC

d_call: TRBD2
j_call: TRBJ2-1
cdr3_length: 17
v_call: TRBV4-3
clone_size: many
cdr3_aa: CASSQDPGGLAKNEQFF
cdr3_nt: TGCGCCAGCAGCCAAGATCCGGGGGGGCTAGCGAAAAATGAGCAGTTCTTC

d_call: TRBD1
j_call: TRBJ1-1
cdr3_length: 18
v_call: TRBV6-5
clone_size: few
cdr3_aa: CASLQRTPGQLGNTEAFF
cdr3_nt: TGTGCCAGCCTTCAACGGACCCCGGGACAGCTAGGGAACACTGAAGCTTTCTTT

d_call: TRBD1
j_call: TRBJ2-2
cdr3_length: 14
v_call: TRBV20-1
clone_size: -
cdr3_aa: CSARQGALTGELFF
cdr3_nt: TGCAGTGCTAGACAGGGGGCTTTGACCGGGGAGCTGTTTTTT

d_call: -
j_call: TRBJ2-1
cdr3_length: 14
v_call: TRBV5-1
clone_size: few
cdr3_aa: CASSLYAVNNEQFF
cdr3_nt: TGCGCCAGCAGCTTGTATGCAGTGAACAATGAGCAGTTCTTC

d_call: -
j_call: TRBJ2-5
cdr3_length: 13
v_call: TRBV12-3/TRBV12-4
clone_size: -
cdr3_aa: CASSFIGSGAQYF
cdr3_nt: TGTGCCAGCAGTTTTATCGGTTCCGGGGCCCAGTACTTC

d_call: TRBD2
j_call: TRBJ2-5
cdr3_length: 15
v_call: TRBV5-1
clone_size: -
cdr3_aa: CASSRGGRTQETQYF
cdr3_nt: TGCGCCAGCAGCCGGGGGGGCCGGACCCAAGAGACCCAGTACTTC

d_call: TRBD2
j_call: TRBJ2-3
cdr3_length: 13
v_call: TRBV6-1
clone_size: -
cdr3_aa: CASSLAATDTQYF
cdr3_nt: TGTGCCAGCAGCCTAGCGGCCACAGATACGCAGTATTTT

d_call: TRBD1
j_call: TRBJ2-7
cdr3_length: 15
v_call: TRBV12-3/TRBV12-4
clone_size: few
cdr3_aa: CASRRTGGRSYEQYF
cdr3_nt: TGTGCCAGCAGACGGACAGGGGGCCGCTCCTACGAGCAGTACTTC

d_call: TRBD1
j_call: TRBJ2-7
cdr3_length: 14
v_call: TRBV5-1
clone_size: -
cdr3_aa: CASSSRQGPYEQYF
cdr3_nt: TGCGCCAGCAGCTCAAGACAGGGCCCTTACGAGCAGTACTTC

d_call: TRBD2
j_call: TRBJ2-3
cdr3_length: 14
v_call: TRBV7-2
clone_size: few
cdr3_aa: CASSFLAGTDTQYF
cdr3_nt: TGTGCCAGCAGCTTTCTAGCGGGCACAGATACGCAGTATTTT

d_call: TRBD2
j_call: TRBJ2-1
cdr3_length: 19
v_call: TRBV11-2
clone_size: few
cdr3_aa: CASIDLSAGVQSSYNEQFF
cdr3_nt: TGTGCCAGCATCGATCTCTCTGCGGGGGTTCAGAGCTCCTACAATGAGCAGTTCTTC

d_call: -
j_call: TRBJ2-3
cdr3_length: 16
v_call: TRBV6-2/TRBV6-3
clone_size: -
cdr3_aa: CASTPTRRPSTDTQYF
cdr3_nt: TGTGCCAGCACCCCAACACGGAGGCCTAGCACAGATACGCAGTATTTT

d_call: -
j_call: TRBJ2-1
cdr3_length: 16
v_call: TRBV18
clone_size: many
cdr3_aa: CASSPPQLSSYNEQFF
cdr3_nt: TGTGCCAGCTCACCTCCTCAATTAAGCTCCTACAATGAGCAGTTCTTC

d_call: TRBD1
j_call: TRBJ1-4
cdr3_length: 15
v_call: TRBV9
clone_size: few
cdr3_aa: CASSVRGTDDEKLFF
cdr3_nt: TGTGCCAGCAGCGTGCGTGGGACAGACGACGAAAAACTGTTTTTT

d_call: -
j_call: TRBJ1-5
cdr3_length: 15
v_call: TRBV12-3/TRBV12-4
clone_size: -
cdr3_aa: CASSSIGGSAQPQHF
cdr3_nt: TGTGCCAGCAGTTCGATCGGGGGAAGCGCTCAGCCCCAGCATTTT

d_call: TRBD2
j_call: TRBJ2-1
cdr3_length: 21
v_call: TRBV3-1
clone_size: many
cdr3_aa: CASSQQGASGGHKKIYNEQFF
cdr3_nt: TGTGCCAGCAGCCAACAAGGGGCTAGCGGGGGACACAAAAAAATATACAATGAGCAGTTCTTC

d_call: -
j_call: TRBJ2-1
cdr3_length: 15
v_call: TRBV20-1
clone_size: -
cdr3_aa: CSARDWLTRANEQFF
cdr3_nt: TGCAGTGCTAGAGATTGGCTAACCCGAGCCAATGAGCAGTTCTTC

d_call: -
j_call: TRBJ2-5
cdr3_length: 13
v_call: TRBV12-3/TRBV12-4
clone_size: many
cdr3_aa: CASSLDLSKTQYF
cdr3_nt: TGTGCCAGCAGTTTAGACCTCTCGAAGACCCAGTACTTC